The 25 T cell receptor delta chains below all came from one sample that was sequenced in a study of human gamma delta and Vdelta1 T cells. TCRdb made new clone calls on the PCR reads using CATT. The table records roughly 6,700 delta-chain clones, about 43% of them present only once. Antigens for these TCRs are unknown. The sequencing input was Vdelta1 gamma-delta T cells from blood grown in culture (DOT cells). These receptors all stem from a human donor in good health.

This chain connects TRDV1 to TRDJ1; 10 nucleotides align to TRDD3. CDR1 and CDR2 (germline): TSWWSYY, QGS. Trimming took 1 base from V and 2 from J; bases not matched to a gene: 31. This CDR3 contains 25 residues. CDR3 coding DNA: TGTGCTCTTGGGGAACCCATGGCCTTCCCCATAACTGGGGGATTAAGTAACCTCAATACCGATAAACTCATCTTT. It encodes CALGEPMAFPITGGLSNLNTDKLIF.

Within the sample, this clone is medium-sized. The V call is TRDV1, the J call TRDJ1; 9 bases match TRDD3. Per the germline V gene, CDR1 is TSWWSYY and CDR2 is QGS. J lost 0 bases, V lost 0 bases, and 26 bases had no gene match. CDR3 length: 24 residues. CDR3 sequence (DNA): TGTGCTCTTGGGGAACTAGTCTTCTCCAGCCACTGGGGGAGAGGAGTCGGGGACACCGATAAACTCATCTTT. Its protein is CALGELVFSSHWGRGVGDTDKLIF.

In this sample, this clone turned up once. V is TRDV1 and J is TRDJ1, with D maybe TRDD3 (6 bases). Per the germline V gene, CDR1 is TSWWSYY and CDR2 is QGS. The CDR3 covers 14 residues. With 9 bases removed from V and 1 base from J, the gap between germline ends came to 15 bases. The CDR3 DNA follows: TGTGCTCTAGTGAGGGGGGGAACCACCGATAAACTCATCTTT. This translates into CALVRGGTTDKLIF.

The chain links TRDV1 to TRDJ1; 8 bases fit TRDD3. V lost 0 bases, J lost 3 bases, and 18 bases stayed unmatched. Germline CDR1 is TSWWSYY and CDR2 is QGS. CDR3 length: 20 amino acids. The CDR3 bases are TGTGCTCTTGGGGAACTACGGTCCTACATCGTGGGATACGCGGCCGATAAACTCATCTTT. It specifies CALGELRSYIVGYAADKLIF.

The table lists this clone with a few counts. The chain is built from TRDV1 and TRDJ1; possible D gene TRDD3, 6 bases. This CDR3 spans 21 amino acids. Looked up from germline, CDR1 is TSWWSYY and CDR2 is QGS. Trimming pared 5 bases from V and 1 base from J, leaving 32 bases between. The CDR3 loop reads CALGNRGDLPWGSPLTDKLIF. The CDR3 DNA follows: TGTGCTCTTGGGAACAGGGGGGACTTACCCTGGGGATCTCCGCTCACCGATAAACTCATCTTT.

J is TRDJ1 and V is TRDV1, with D perhaps matching TRDD3 (5 bases). V dropped 2 bases and J dropped 4 bases, with 26 bases sitting between them. Germline V CDR1 and CDR2: TSWWSYY, QGS. The CDR3 covers 19 residues. CDR3 sequence reads: CALGESPPKLYVGGDKLIF. The CDR3 DNA sequence: TGTGCTCTTGGGGAATCCCCCCCCAAGTTATACGTAGGAGGCGATAAACTCATCTTT.

The chain uses TRDV1 and TRDJ1; 9 bases agree with TRDD3. This CDR3 is built from 22 residues. Looked up from germline, CDR1 is TSWWSYY and CDR2 is QGS. The J segment lost 0 bases and the V segment lost 1 base, leaving 21 bases of the junction unmatched. The CDR3 reads CALGEPSALVLGDPEYTDKLIF. DNA of the CDR3: TGTGCTCTTGGGGAACCGTCCGCCCTTGTACTGGGGGACCCCGAGTACACCGATAAACTCATCTTT.

The chain links TRDV1 to TRDJ1; D call uncertain. Germline V CDR1 and CDR2: TSWWSYY, QGS. This CDR3 region has 19 residues. V lost 0 bases, J lost 3 bases, and 23 bases lay in between. The CDR3, as DNA: TGTGCTCTTGGGGAACTCGGCGCCCGTCCCCGGTTCAGGGCCGATAAACTCATCTTT. It yields the protein CALGELGARPRFRADKLIF.

The chain has TRDV1 and TRDJ1; 10 nucleotides align to TRDD3. The CDR3 runs to 21 residues. The V segment lost 0 bases and the J segment 0 bases; nucleotides outside the gene matches: 16. The germline V gene encodes CDR1 TSWWSYY and CDR2 QGS. Here the CDR3 reads CALGELGRWGILTLYTDKLIF. Written as DNA, the CDR3 is TGTGCTCTTGGGGAACTAGGAAGGTGGGGGATACTAACTCTCTACACCGATAAACTCATCTTT.

The chain links TRDV1 to TRDJ1; 11 nucleotides agree with TRDD3. This CDR3 contains 28 residues. The V and J ends lost 2 bases and 3 bases, in that order; junction bases with no gene match: 41. Germline CDR1 and CDR2: TSWWSYY and QGS. DNA for the CDR3: TGTGCTCTTGGGGAAATCCCACCGCCCTTCCAAGCATTACTGGGGGATAAGGGGGATCCGGTGAATCCCGATAAACTCATCTTT. This gives the protein CALGEIPPPFQALLGDKGDPVNPDKLIF.

As concerns this clone: This sequence may be a read error, since a much larger clone differs from it by one base. This same CDR3 is encoded by further DNA sequences in the sample. The chain joins TRDV1 to TRDJ1; TRDD3 is a possible D gene (6 bases). The CDR3 contains 19 residues. V shed 0 bases and J shed 2 bases, with 22 bases lying between them. Germline V gives CDR1 TSWWSYY, CDR2 QGS. The CDR3: CALGELTTLGDLYTDKLIF. In DNA, the CDR3 is TGTGCTCTTGGGGAACTTACCACGCTCGGGGATTTATATACCGATAAACTCATCTTT.

This rearrangement joins TRDV1 to TRDJ1; 8 nucleotides line up with TRDD3. The V gene end was trimmed by 1 base and the J gene end by 0 bases; junction bases not matched to a gene: 22. This CDR3 spans 22 amino acids. The germline gives CDR1 TSWWSYY, CDR2 QGS. In DNA form, the CDR3 reads TGTGCTCTTGGGGAACGGCCCCCCGATTCCCGTACTGGGGGTCCGAACACCGATAAACTCATCTTT. Protein sequence: CALGERPPDSRTGGPNTDKLIF.

This clone was seen a few times. This rearrangement joins TRDV1 to TRDJ1, with TRDD3 identical over 8 bases. This CDR3 region has 17 residues. Germline lookup yields CDR1 TSWWSYY and CDR2 QGS. V trimming: 1 base; J trimming: 11 bases; junction bases outside the gene matches: 18. CDR3 coding DNA: TGTGCTCTTGGGGAACCACCCTACGGGTGGGGGATGATTGGGCTCATCTTT. Amino acid sequence: CALGEPPYGWGMIGLIF.

The chain combines TRDV1 with TRDJ1; D gene ambiguous. The V end lost 0 bases, the J end lost 0 bases, and 23 bases lay between the germline ends. This CDR3 is 20 amino acids long. Germline V gene lookup returns CDR1 TSWWSYY and CDR2 QGS. The CDR3 sequence is CALGELVFPQPTPYTDKLIF. Written as DNA, the CDR3 is TGTGCTCTTGGGGAACTAGTTTTCCCACAGCCCACTCCCTACACCGATAAACTCATCTTT.

The chain carries TRDV1 and TRDJ1, with TRDD3 matching over 11 bases. J was trimmed by 4 bases and V by 2 bases; bases with no gene match: 15. CDR3 length: 19 residues. The germline gives CDR1 TSWWSYY, CDR2 QGS. CDR3 protein: CALGESPSALGDIGDKLIF. In DNA form, the CDR3 reads TGTGCTCTTGGGGAATCCCCCTCCGCACTGGGGGATATCGGCGATAAACTCATCTTT.

The chain carries TRDV1 and TRDJ1; the match to TRDD3 covers 12 bases. Germline assignment: CDR1 TSWWSYY and CDR2 QGS. The junction had 22 bases not matched to a gene; V was cut back by 1 base and J by 1 base. The CDR3 loop spans 23 amino acids. CDR3 residues: CALGEPVRFGWGIRVSGTDKLIF. DNA for the CDR3: TGTGCTCTTGGGGAACCGGTACGCTTTGGCTGGGGGATACGCGTATCGGGCACCGATAAACTCATCTTT.

The chain couples TRDV1 to TRDJ1; 9 bases fit TRDD2. This CDR3 is 21 amino acids long. CDR1 and CDR2 (germline): TSWWSYY, QGS. Losses at the gene ends were 5 bases for V and 0 bases for J; bases not matched to a gene: 22. In DNA, the CDR3 is TGTGCTCTTGGGTCCCCTTCCTACGAGTGGGGGAACCCTAGGTACACCGATAAACTCATCTTT. As protein: CALGSPSYEWGNPRYTDKLIF.

This clone has just a few counts. Relative to the germline gene, one junction end is altered; a read error may explain this. The gene calls are TRDV1 and TRDJ1; D remains unclear. The CDR3 runs to 21 residues. CDR1 is TSWWSYY, CDR2 QGS, per germline. CDR3 in DNA: TGTGCTCTTGGAGAACCGAGGGTCCGGCGAGGGACTCACCCATACACCGATAAACTCATCTTT. As protein: CALGEPRVRRGTHPYTDKLIF.

This clone has only a few counts. V is TRDV1 and J is TRDJ1, with 10 bases lining up with TRDD3. V lost 0 bases, J lost 3 bases, and 22 bases stayed unmatched. The CDR3 runs 22 residues. CDR1 and CDR2 from the germline V gene are TSWWSYY and QGS. The CDR3 spells CALGELSYASWRGIRGPDKLIF. The CDR3 nucleotides read TGTGCTCTTGGGGAACTTTCCTACGCTTCCTGGAGGGGGATACGCGGTCCCGATAAACTCATCTTT.

The V gene is TRDV1, the J gene TRDJ1; no clear D. The V gene's germline CDR1 is TSWWSYY and CDR2 QGS. This CDR3 is built from 19 residues. Trimming removed 3 bases from V and 2 bases from J, with 25 bases in between. Written as DNA, the CDR3 is TGTGCTCTTGGGGAGCGCTCGCACACATTCCCAGCGAGGACCGATAAACTCATCTTT. It specifies CALGERSHTFPARTDKLIF.

The chain employs TRDV1 and TRDJ1, with D perhaps TRDD3 (6 bases). Germline CDR1 is TSWWSYY and CDR2 is QGS. The CDR3 has 19 residues. The V and J ends lost 0 bases and 7 bases respectively, with 27 bases between them. In DNA form, the CDR3 reads TGTGCTCTTGGGGAACTAGGGCCCACCCTAGGATACTCGCACGGTAAACTCATCTTT. Protein product: CALGELGPTLGYSHGKLIF.

The rearrangement uses TRDV1 and TRDJ2; TRDD3 aligns across 9 bases. The CDR3 length is 21 residues. The V segment lost 5 bases and the J segment 0 bases; nucleotides outside the gene matches: 19. Per germline, CDR1 TSWWSYY and CDR2 QGS. The CDR3 protein is CALGLRHGLGDPRALTAQLFF. Written as DNA, the CDR3 is TGTGCTCTTGGGTTGCGACACGGGCTGGGGGATCCCAGAGCTTTGACAGCACAACTCTTCTTT.

A note on this clone: This may come from a read error, since a much larger clone is one base off. This chain uses TRDV1 with TRDJ1; TRDD2 matches at 8 bases. The V and J ends lost 1 base and 0 bases, in that order; junction bases with no gene match: 13. This CDR3 spans 19 amino acids. Germline lookup yields CDR1 TSWWSYY and CDR2 QGS. CDR3 in amino acids: CALGEPLFLQWGYTDKLIF. For the CDR3, the DNA is TGTGCTCTTGGGGAACCCCTCTTCCTACAGTGGGGCTACACCGATAAACTCATCTTT.

The rearrangement links TRDV1 to TRDJ1, with D hard to call. The CDR3 spans 20 residues. Germline V gives CDR1 TSWWSYY, CDR2 QGS. The V gene lost 4 bases and the J gene lost 4 bases, with 31 bases spanning the gap. CDR3 DNA: TGTGCTCTTGGGGGAAAGCCCCCTTTGTGGGCTTATACACGGAGCGATAAACTCATCTTT. It yields the protein CALGGKPPLWAYTRSDKLIF.

V is TRDV1 and J is TRDJ1; 12 bases are a match to TRDD3. V shed 0 bases and J 3 bases; nucleotides not matched to a gene: 26. The CDR3 runs to 24 residues. Per germline, CDR1 TSWWSYY and CDR2 QGS. Written as DNA, the CDR3 is TGTGCTCTTGGGGAACTAGAATTTTCTACGTACCGAAGCTGGGGGATACGCTCGGCCGATAAACTCATCTTT. Encoded protein: CALGELEFSTYRSWGIRSADKLIF.